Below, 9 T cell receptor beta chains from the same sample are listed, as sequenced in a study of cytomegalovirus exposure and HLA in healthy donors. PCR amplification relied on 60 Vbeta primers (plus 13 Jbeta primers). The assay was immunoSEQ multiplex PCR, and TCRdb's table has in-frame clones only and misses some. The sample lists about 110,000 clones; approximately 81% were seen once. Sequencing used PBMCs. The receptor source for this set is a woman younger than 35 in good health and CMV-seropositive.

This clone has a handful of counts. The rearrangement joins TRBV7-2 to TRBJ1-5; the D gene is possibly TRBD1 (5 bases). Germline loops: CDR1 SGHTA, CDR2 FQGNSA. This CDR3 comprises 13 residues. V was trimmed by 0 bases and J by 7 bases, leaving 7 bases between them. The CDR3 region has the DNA TGTGCCAGCAGCTTAGCCAGGGCCCAGCCCCAGCATTTT. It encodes CASSLARAQPQHF. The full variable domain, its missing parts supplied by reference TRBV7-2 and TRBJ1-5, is GAGVSQSPSNKVTEKGKDVELRCDPISGHTALYWYRQSLGQGLEFLIYFQGNSAPDKSGLPSDRFSAERTGGSVSTLTIQRTQQEDSAVYLCASSLARAQPQHFGDGTRLSIL.

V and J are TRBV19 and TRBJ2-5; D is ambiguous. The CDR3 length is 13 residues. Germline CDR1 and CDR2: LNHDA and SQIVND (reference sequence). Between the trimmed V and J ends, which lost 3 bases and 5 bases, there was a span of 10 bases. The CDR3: CASSMVVRETQYF. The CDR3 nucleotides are TGTGCCAGTAGTATGGTGGTACGGGAGACCCAGTACTTC.

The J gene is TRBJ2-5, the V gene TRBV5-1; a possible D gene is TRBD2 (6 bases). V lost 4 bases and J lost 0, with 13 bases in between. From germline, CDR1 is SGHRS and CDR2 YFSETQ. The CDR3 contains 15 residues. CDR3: CASSLRSGYQETQYF. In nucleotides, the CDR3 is TGCGCCAGCAGCCTTCGGAGCGGGTACCAAGAGACCCAGTACTTC.

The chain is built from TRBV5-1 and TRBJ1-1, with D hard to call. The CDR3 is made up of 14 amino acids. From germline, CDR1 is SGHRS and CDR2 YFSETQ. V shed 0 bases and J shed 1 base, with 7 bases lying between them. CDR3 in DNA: TGCGCCAGCAGCTTGGAACAGTCGAACACTGAAGCTTTCTTT. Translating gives CASSLEQSNTEAFF.

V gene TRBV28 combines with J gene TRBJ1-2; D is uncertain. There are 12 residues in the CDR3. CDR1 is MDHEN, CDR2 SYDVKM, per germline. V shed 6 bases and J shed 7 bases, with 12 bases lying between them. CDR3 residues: CASSRREVGYTF. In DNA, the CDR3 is TGTGCCAGCAGCAGAAGGGAGGTTGGCTACACCTTC.

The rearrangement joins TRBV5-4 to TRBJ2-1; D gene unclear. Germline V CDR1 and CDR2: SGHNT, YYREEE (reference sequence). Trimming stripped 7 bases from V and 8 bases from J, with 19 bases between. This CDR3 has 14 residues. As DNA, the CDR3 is TGTGCCAGCGGTCCGGCCCCCCTTCGGGATGAGCAGTTCTTC. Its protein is CASGPAPLRDEQFF.

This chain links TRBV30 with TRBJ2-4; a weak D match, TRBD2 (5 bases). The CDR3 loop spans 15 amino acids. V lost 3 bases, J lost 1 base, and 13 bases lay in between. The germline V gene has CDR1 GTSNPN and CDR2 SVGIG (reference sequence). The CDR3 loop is CAWSLGGEAKNIQYF. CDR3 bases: TGTGCCTGGAGCTTGGGTGGGGAGGCCAAAAACATTCAGTACTTC. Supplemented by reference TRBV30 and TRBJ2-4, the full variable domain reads SQTIHQWPATLVQPVGSPLSLECTVEGTSNPNLYWYRQAAGRGLQLLFYSVGIGQISSEVPQNLSASRPQDRQFILSSKKLLLSDSGFYLCAWSLGGEAKNIQYFGAGTRLSVL.

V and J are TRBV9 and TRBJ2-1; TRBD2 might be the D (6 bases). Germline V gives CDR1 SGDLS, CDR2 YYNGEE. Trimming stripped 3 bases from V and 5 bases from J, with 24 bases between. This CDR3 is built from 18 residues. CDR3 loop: CASSATPRLVVKNNEQFF. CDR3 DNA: TGTGCCAGCAGCGCGACTCCAAGACTAGTGGTAAAAAACAATGAGCAGTTCTTC.

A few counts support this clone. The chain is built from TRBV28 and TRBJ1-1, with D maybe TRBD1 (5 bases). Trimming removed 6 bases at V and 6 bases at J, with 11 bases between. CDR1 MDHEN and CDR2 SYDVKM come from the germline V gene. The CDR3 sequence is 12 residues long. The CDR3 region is CASRGGRAEAFF. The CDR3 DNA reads TGTGCCAGCAGGGGGGGTCGGGCTGAAGCTTTCTTT. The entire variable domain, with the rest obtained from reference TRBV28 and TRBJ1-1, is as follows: DVKVTQSSRYLVKRTGEKVFLECVQDMDHENMFWYRQDPGLGLRLIYFSYDVKMKEKGDIPEGYSVSREKKERFSLILESASTNQTSMYLCASRGGRAEAFFGQGTRLTVV.